This T cell receptor (beta chain) was sequenced for a study of tumor-infiltrating lymphocytes in oesophageal squamous cell carcinoma. Germline assignment: CDR1 SEHNR and CDR2 FQNEAQ (reference sequence). The CDR3 spans 17 residues. TCRdb re-called the PCR reads with MiXCR, one entry per CDR3 protein. The table shows 15,000 or so distinct CDR3 sequences, with approximately 47% occurring only once. This clonotype was obtained from a female donor with esophageal squamous cell carcinoma. Material: normal esophageal tissue next to the tumor. The chain joins TRBV7-9 to TRBJ2-3; possibly TRBD2 for D (7 bases). The DNA end is more similar to TRBJ2-1, so the J call may be wrong. CDR3: CASSPTRGGHVHNEQFF. In DNA form, the CDR3 reads TGTGCCAGCAGCCCGACAAGGGGGGGCCACGTGCACAATGAGCAGTTCTTC.